Below, one T cell receptor beta chain is given with its context. The sample originates from a study of blood T cell repertoires in COVID-19. On the study more broadly: From T cells, B-cell-depleted T cells, or PBMCs came the material, which was cDNA or gDNA.

Original processing methods: By means of reference gene primer amplification, nucleated cell counts were estimated. This table comes from immunoSEQ multiplex PCR, and its TCRdb copy is limited to in-frame clones, with some not included. V and J calls and clone size are those listed in that table; D and trimming were worked out from the DNA. This sample yields about 330,000 clones, of which around 80% are seen a single time; about 1.2% belongs to the top ten. The receptor was isolated from a woman between 45 and 65 years old with acute or convalescent COVID-19. The sequencing sample was made of peripheral blood.

The CDR3 DNA follows: TGTGCCAGCAGTTACGCCTACAGGGCCCCTAATGAAAAACTGTTTTTT. Protein: CASSYAYRAPNEKLFF. The chain is built from TRBV6-5 and TRBJ1-4; tentatively, D is TRBD1 (6 bases). V gave up 2 bases and J gave up 3 bases, with 13 bases separating them. This CDR3 comprises 16 residues. In germline, CDR1 is MNHEY, CDR2 SVGAGI.